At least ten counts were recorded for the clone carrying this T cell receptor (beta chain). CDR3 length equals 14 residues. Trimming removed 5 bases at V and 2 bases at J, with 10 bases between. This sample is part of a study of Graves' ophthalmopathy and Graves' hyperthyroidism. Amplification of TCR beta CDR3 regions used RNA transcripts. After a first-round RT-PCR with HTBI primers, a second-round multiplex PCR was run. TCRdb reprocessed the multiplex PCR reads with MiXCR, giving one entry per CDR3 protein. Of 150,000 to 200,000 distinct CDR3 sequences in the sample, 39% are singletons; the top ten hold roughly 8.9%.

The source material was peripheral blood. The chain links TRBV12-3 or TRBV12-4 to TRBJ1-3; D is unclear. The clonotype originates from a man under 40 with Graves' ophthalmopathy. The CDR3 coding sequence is TGTGCCAGCAGTGGTGGAGGGACTGGAAACACCATATATTTT. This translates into CASSGGGTGNTIYF.